This T cell receptor (beta chain) was recovered during a study of neoadjuvant nivolumab and ipilimumab in lung cancer. General study findings and limits: Compared with tumor-adjacent uninvolved lung, resected tumors showed greater richness and clonality. From pretherapy to surgery, tumor richness and clonality rose with dual therapy. Blood richness before therapy tracked richness in tumors resected after neoadjuvant therapy.

TCRdb keeps only in-frame clones here, not all; method: immunoSEQ multiplex PCR. This table has approximately 21,000 clones, around 82% appearing once. This CDR3 region has 17 residues. The V end was cut by 5 bases, the J end by 2 bases, with 20 bases between. The germline CDR1 and CDR2 sequences are SGHVS and FQNEAQ. In regard to this clone: Its antigen is not known.

The source material was peripheral blood, sampled before neoadjuvant nivolumab, alone or with ipilimumab. This chain joins TRBV7-8 and TRBJ2-3, with D possibly matching TRBD2 (6 bases). The sequence derives from an adult with non-small cell lung cancer. CDR3 region: CASSLRLGAPATDTQYF. The DNA for the CDR3 is TGTGCCAGCAGCCTGAGACTAGGCGCTCCTGCCACAGATACGCAGTATTTT.